Following are 18 T cell receptor beta chains from one sample sequenced in a study of blood T cell repertoires in COVID-19. The data were produced by immunoSEQ multiplex PCR, yet TCRdb's version contains in-frame clones alone and is incomplete. The sample lists about 130,000 clones; approximately 80% were seen once. Sequenced: peripheral blood. The receptors shown here come from a middle-aged man with active or convalescent COVID-19.

The V and J genes are TRBV6-2 or TRBV6-3 and TRBJ2-7; 8 nucleotides agree with TRBD1. There are 15 residues in the CDR3. V shed 5 bases, J shed 4 bases, and the junction held 10 bases outside the gene matches. Germline CDR1 is MNHEY and CDR2 is SVGEGT. This CDR3 reads CASSPGQGISYEQYF. For the CDR3, the DNA is TGTGCCAGCAGTCCCGGACAGGGCATCTCTTACGAGCAGTACTTC.

This chain joins TRBV5-1 and TRBJ1-4; a possible D gene is TRBD1 (6 bases). This CDR3 has 15 amino acids. Germline CDR1 is SGHRS and CDR2 is YFSETQ. The V end was cut by 4 bases, the J end by 2 bases, with 12 bases between. The CDR3, as DNA: TGCGCCAGCAGCCTGACAGGAGACACTAATGAAAAACTGTTTTTT. Amino acid sequence: CASSLTGDTNEKLFF.

This chain uses TRBV30 with TRBJ1-6, with D tentatively TRBD1 (5 bases). V lost 1 base and J lost 9, with 7 bases in between. This CDR3 comprises 12 residues. Looked up from germline, CDR1 is GTSNPN and CDR2 is SVGIG (reference sequence). The CDR3 sequence: CAWSATGSPLHF. Here the CDR3 DNA reads TGTGCCTGGAGTGCAACAGGTTCACCCCTCCACTTT.

This clone was seen a single time. The J gene is TRBJ2-6, the V gene TRBV18, with TRBD1 matching 9 bases. The CDR3 has 17 residues. In germline, CDR1 is KGHSH, CDR2 LQKENI. Trimming took 3 bases from V and 4 from J; bases not matched to a gene: 7. The CDR3 nucleotides read TGTGCCAGCTCACCGATACAGGGGGCGCTGGGGGCCAACGTCCTGACTTTC. Protein product: CASSPIQGALGANVLTF.

CDR3 loop: CASSPGTNYGYTF. The CDR3, as DNA: TGTGCCAGCAGCCCGGGGACAAACTATGGCTACACCTTC. The genes are TRBV7-9 and TRBJ1-2; the D gene is possibly TRBD1 (6 bases). Deletions cut 5 bases from V and 2 bases from J, with 9 bases between. The length of the CDR3 is 13 residues. The germline CDR1 and CDR2 sequences are SEHNR and FQNEAQ (reference sequence).

The chain combines TRBV3-1 (or the pseudogene TRBV3-2) with TRBJ2-5; 9 bases are a match to TRBD2. V shed 5 bases and J 5 bases; nucleotides not matched to a gene: 15. This CDR3 region has 17 residues. CDR1 is LGHDT and CDR2 is YNNKEL in the germline V gene (reference sequence). CDR3 region: CASSFPGGLAGMETQYF. The CDR3 region has the DNA TGTGCCAGCAGCTTCCCCGGTGGCCTAGCGGGGATGGAGACCCAGTACTTC.

A single count supports this clone. CDR3 DNA sequence: TGCGCCAGCAGCCAAGATTCGGGGCGGGGCCCCCCAGATACGCAGTATTTT. Encoded protein: CASSQDSGRGPPDTQYF. The genes are TRBV4-3 and TRBJ2-3, with TRBD2 as a possible D gene (6 bases). This CDR3 is 17 amino acids long. Germline lookup yields CDR1 LGHNA and CDR2 YSLEER. V was cut by 0 bases and J by 4 bases, with 17 bases left in between.

The chain uses TRBV7-2 and TRBJ2-7; D gene uncertain. Germline V gene data show CDR1 as SGHTA and CDR2 as FQGNSA. V gave up 5 bases and J gave up 6 bases, with 11 bases separating them. The CDR3 is made up of 12 amino acids. In nucleotides, the CDR3 is TGTGCCAGCAGCCCCCGGCTAGGCGAGCAGTACTTC. It specifies CASSPRLGEQYF.

The rearrangement links TRBV12-5 to TRBJ1-5, with 8 bases lining up with TRBD1. Germline assignment: CDR1 LGHNT and CDR2 FRNRAP. This CDR3 spans 19 amino acids. J lost 4 bases, V lost 5 bases, and 19 bases had no gene match. CDR3 region: CASGPTDLGRGPFNQPQHF. As DNA, the CDR3 is TGTGCTAGTGGTCCAACAGATCTTGGCAGGGGGCCGTTTAATCAGCCCCAGCATTTT.

Here the CDR3 DNA reads TGTGCCAGCAGCGTAGGTGTGTCGGGGACGAACACCGGGGAGCTGTTTTTT. This encodes CASSVGVSGTNTGELFF. The rearrangement uses TRBV9 and TRBJ2-2; TRBD2 is a possible D gene (5 bases). This CDR3 spans 17 amino acids. Trimming removed 0 bases from V and 0 bases from J, with 12 bases in between. Looked up from germline, CDR1 is SGDLS and CDR2 is YYNGEE.

The chain recombines TRBV5-6 with TRBJ2-1; TRBD2 is a possible D gene (6 bases). Per the germline V gene, CDR1 is SGHDT and CDR2 is YYEEEE. V lost 4 bases and J lost 6, with 17 bases in between. The CDR3 totals 15 residues. CDR3 loop: CASSVKRPGGNEQFF. CDR3 in DNA: TGTGCCAGCAGCGTCAAGCGGCCCGGGGGCAATGAGCAGTTCTTC.

The V and J genes are TRBV6-6 and TRBJ2-2, with 7 nucleotides matching TRBD1. V gave up 7 bases and J gave up 1 base; unmatched junction bases: 6. Germline CDR1 reads MNHNY; CDR2 reads SVGAGI (reference sequence). The CDR3 spans 15 residues. The DNA for the CDR3 is TGTGCCAGCAAAGGAAGGACAGGGAACACCGGGGAGCTGTTTTTT. The encoded protein is CASKGRTGNTGELFF.

The chain recombines TRBV7-3 with TRBJ1-1, with 8 bases fitting TRBD1. From germline, CDR1 is SGHTA and CDR2 FQGTGA. V lost 0 bases and J lost 6; bases outside the gene matches: 6. The CDR3 is 15 amino acids. Here the CDR3 reads CASSLTDREGPEAFF. The CDR3 DNA sequence: TGTGCCAGCAGCTTAACGGACAGGGAAGGGCCTGAAGCTTTCTTT.

The CDR3 here is CASSVGVSSYEQYF. CDR3 nucleotide sequence: TGTGCCAGCAGCGTAGGCGTTAGCTCCTACGAGCAGTACTTC. The chain joins TRBV9 to TRBJ2-7, with D unclear. The CDR3 is made up of 14 amino acids. V was clipped by 0 bases and J by 0 bases, with 7 bases between them. Germline CDR1 SGDLS, CDR2 YYNGEE.

The chain recombines TRBV5-4 with TRBJ1-1; D call uncertain. The CDR3 has 12 amino acids. Germline assignment: CDR1 SGHNT and CDR2 YYREEE (reference sequence). Trimming took off 0 bases at V and 10 bases at J, with 10 bases between the two ends. The CDR3 loop reads CASSLDWEGAFF. As DNA, the CDR3 is TGTGCCAGCAGCTTGGATTGGGAGGGAGCTTTCTTT. The variable domain in full, with the rest retrieved from reference TRBV5-4 and TRBJ1-1, is ETGVTQSPTHLIKTRGQQVTLRCSSQSGHNTVSWYQQALGQGPQFIFQYYREEENGRGNFPPRFSGLQFPNYSSELNVNALELDDSALYLCASSLDWEGAFFGQGTRLTVV.

The chain uses TRBV6-5 and TRBJ1-2; D remains unclear. Per the germline V gene, CDR1 is MNHEY and CDR2 is SVGAGI. The CDR3 has 14 residues. V was pared by 6 bases and J by 0 bases, with 11 bases between. The CDR3 sequence: CASRNGPSNYGYTF. CDR3 DNA: TGTGCCAGCAGGAATGGGCCTTCTAACTATGGCTACACCTTC.

The V call is TRBV24-1, the J call TRBJ2-1, with D possibly being TRBD1 (5 bases). The V gene lost 4 bases and the J gene lost 5 bases, with 14 bases spanning the gap. The CDR3 extends over 15 amino acids. Germline V gives CDR1 KGHDR, CDR2 SFDVKD. CDR3 residues: CATSDPSGANNEQFF. DNA for the CDR3: TGTGCCACCAGTGACCCTAGTGGGGCTAACAATGAGCAGTTCTTC.

This clone was counted a single time. The chain couples TRBV3-1 (or the pseudogene TRBV3-2) to TRBJ1-3; 7 bases align to TRBD1. Germline CDR1 and CDR2: LGHDT and YNNKEL (reference sequence). CDR3 length equals 14 residues. The V gene end was trimmed by 2 bases and the J gene end by 2 bases; junction bases not matched to a gene: 0. Here the CDR3 reads CASSQQGAGNTIYF. The CDR3 DNA follows: TGTGCCAGCAGCCAACAGGGGGCTGGAAACACCATATATTTT.